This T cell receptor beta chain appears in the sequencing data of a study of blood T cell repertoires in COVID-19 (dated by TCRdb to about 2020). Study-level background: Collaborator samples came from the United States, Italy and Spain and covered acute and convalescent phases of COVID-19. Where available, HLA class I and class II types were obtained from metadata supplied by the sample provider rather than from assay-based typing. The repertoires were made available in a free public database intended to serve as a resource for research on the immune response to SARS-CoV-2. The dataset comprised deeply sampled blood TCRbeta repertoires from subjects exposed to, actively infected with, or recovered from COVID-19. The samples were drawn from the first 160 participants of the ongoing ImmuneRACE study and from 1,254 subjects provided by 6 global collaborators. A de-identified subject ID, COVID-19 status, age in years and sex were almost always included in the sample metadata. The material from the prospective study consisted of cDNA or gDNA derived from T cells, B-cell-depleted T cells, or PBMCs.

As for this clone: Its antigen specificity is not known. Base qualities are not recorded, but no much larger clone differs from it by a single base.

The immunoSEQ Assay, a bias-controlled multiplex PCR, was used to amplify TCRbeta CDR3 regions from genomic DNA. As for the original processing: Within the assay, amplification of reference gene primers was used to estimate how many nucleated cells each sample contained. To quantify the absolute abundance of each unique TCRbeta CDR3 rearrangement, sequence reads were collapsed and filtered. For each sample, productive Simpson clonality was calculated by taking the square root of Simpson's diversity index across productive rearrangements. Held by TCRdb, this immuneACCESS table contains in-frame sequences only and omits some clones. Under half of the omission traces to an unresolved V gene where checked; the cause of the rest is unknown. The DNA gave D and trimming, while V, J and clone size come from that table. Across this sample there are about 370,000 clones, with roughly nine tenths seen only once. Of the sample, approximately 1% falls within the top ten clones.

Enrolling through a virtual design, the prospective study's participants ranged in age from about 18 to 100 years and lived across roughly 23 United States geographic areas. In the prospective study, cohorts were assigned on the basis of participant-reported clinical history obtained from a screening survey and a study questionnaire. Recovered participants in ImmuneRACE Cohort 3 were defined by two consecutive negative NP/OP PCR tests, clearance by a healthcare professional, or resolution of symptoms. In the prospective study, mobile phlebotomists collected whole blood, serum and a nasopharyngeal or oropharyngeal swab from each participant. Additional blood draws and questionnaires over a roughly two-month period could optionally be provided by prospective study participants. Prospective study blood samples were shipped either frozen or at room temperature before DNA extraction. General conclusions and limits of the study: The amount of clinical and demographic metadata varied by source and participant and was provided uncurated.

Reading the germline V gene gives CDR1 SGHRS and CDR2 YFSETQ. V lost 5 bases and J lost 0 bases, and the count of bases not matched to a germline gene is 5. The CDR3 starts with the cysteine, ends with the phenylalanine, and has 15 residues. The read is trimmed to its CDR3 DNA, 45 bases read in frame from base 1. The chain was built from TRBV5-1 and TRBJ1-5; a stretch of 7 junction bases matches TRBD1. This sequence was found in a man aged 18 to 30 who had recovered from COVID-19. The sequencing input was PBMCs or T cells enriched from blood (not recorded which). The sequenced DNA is TGCGCCAGCAGGCGGGACAGTAATAGCAATCAGCCCCAGCATTTT. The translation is CASRRDSNSNQPQHF.